This TCR beta chain is from a study of cytomegalovirus exposure and HLA in healthy donors. Regarding the study as a whole: Subsequent analysis revealed that first-cohort TCR clusters tended to co-occur in the 100 to 150 validation repertoires.

Trimming shortened V by 8 bases and J by 5 bases, and 6 bases separated the two germline ends. The CDR3 covers 10 residues. Looked up from germline, CDR1 is DFQATT and CDR2 is SNEGSKA (reference sequence). On this clone: Its specificity is not known.

Assay used: immunoSEQ multiplex PCR; TCRdb lists only in-frame clones, some missing. This sample yields around 75,000 clones, of which 85% are seen a single time; 3% belongs to the top ten. The sample taken for sequencing was PBMCs. The V gene is TRBV20-1, the J gene TRBJ1-4; the D is unclear. The origin of this receptor is a man aged 25-40 years in good health and CMV-seronegative. The CDR3 coding sequence is TGCAGTCCTCTCAATGAAAAACTGTTTTTT. It specifies CSPLNEKLFF.